The 4 T cell receptor beta chains listed next were all sequenced from one sample in a study of blood T cells in healthy people across ages. Primed by a sample-barcoded 5' primer and a J-beta primer mix, a second PCR proceeded for roughly 6 to 12 cycles. TCRdb re-analysed the 5' RACE reads in MiXCR, keeping a single row per CDR3 protein. Of hundreds of thousands of distinct CDR3 sequences listed, about 53% are singletons. Sequenced material: blood. The receptors originated from a man aged 55 to 70 in good health.

The table lists this clonotype with a few counts. This chain uses TRBV20-1 with TRBJ2-1; TRBD2 matches at 16 bases. In germline, CDR1 is DFQATT, CDR2 SNEGSKA (reference sequence). The CDR3 extends over 13 amino acids. J gave up 13 bases and V 6 bases, and 6 bases lay outside the gene matches. In DNA form, the CDR3 reads TGCAGTGCCCCTGGGACTAGCGGGGGGGCCCAGTTCTTC. It codes for CSAPGTSGGAQFF.

As regards this clonotype: A read error may account for a junction end that differs from germline. This chain joins TRBV12-3 or TRBV12-4 and TRBJ2-3; either TRBD1 or TRBD2 may supply D (6 bases each). CDR3 length: 13 amino acids. In DNA, the CDR3 is TGTGCCAGCAGTTGGGGGGCAGCAGATACGCAATATTTT. As protein: CASSWGAADTQYF.

This rearrangement joins TRBV6-5 to TRBJ2-7, with TRBD1 matching 8 bases. The V and J ends lost 5 bases and 4 bases, in that order; junction bases with no gene match: 10. The CDR3 spans 15 residues. Germline CDR1 is MNHEY and CDR2 is SVGAGI. The CDR3 DNA sequence: TGTGCCAGCAGTCGGACAGGGACAAGCGGTTACGAGCAGTACTTC. Residues: CASSRTGTSGYEQYF.

The chain joins TRBV18 to TRBJ2-5; D remains unclear. The J call may be mistaken, given a closer DNA end match to TRBJ2-7. CDR3 length: 15 residues. CDR1 and CDR2 from the germline V gene are KGHSH and LQKENI. The CDR3 bases are TGTGCCAGCTCACCACCGAGTCGGGCCACCGACGAGCAGTACTTC. Its translation: CASSPPSRATDEQYF.